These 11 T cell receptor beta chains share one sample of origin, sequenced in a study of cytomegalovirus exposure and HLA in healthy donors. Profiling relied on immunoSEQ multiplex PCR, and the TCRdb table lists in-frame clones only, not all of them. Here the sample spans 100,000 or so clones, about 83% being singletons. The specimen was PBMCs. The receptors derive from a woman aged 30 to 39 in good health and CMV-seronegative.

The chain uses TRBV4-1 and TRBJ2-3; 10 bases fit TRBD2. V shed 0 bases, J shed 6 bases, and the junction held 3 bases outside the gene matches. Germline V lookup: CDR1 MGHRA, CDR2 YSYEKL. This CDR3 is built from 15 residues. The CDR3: CASSQETSGVDTQYF. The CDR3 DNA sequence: TGCGCCAGCAGCCAAGAAACTAGCGGGGTTGATACGCAGTATTTT.

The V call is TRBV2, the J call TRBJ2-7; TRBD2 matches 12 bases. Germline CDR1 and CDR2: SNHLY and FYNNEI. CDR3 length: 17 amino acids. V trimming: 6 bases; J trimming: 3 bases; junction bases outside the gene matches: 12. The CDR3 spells CASSGRGLAGGGYEQYF. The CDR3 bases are TGTGCCAGCAGCGGCCGGGGGCTAGCGGGAGGGGGCTACGAGCAGTACTTC.

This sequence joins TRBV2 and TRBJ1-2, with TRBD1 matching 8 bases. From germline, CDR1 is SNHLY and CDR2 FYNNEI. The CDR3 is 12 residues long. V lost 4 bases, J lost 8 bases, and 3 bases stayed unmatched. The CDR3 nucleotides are TGTGCCAGCAGTGCAGACAGGGGCGGCTACACCTTC. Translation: CASSADRGGYTF.

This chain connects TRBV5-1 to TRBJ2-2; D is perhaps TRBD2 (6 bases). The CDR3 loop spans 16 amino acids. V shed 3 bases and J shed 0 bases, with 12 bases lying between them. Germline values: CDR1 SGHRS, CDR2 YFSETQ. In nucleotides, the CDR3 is TGCGCCAGCAGCTCCCACCCGGGGGCGAACACCGGGGAGCTGTTTTTT. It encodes CASSSHPGANTGELFF.

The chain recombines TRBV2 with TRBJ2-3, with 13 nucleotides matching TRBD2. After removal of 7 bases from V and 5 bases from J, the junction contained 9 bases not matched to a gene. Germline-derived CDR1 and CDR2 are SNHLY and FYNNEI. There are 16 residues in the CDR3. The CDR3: CASNKLAGGLGDTQYF. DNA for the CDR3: TGTGCCAGCAACAAACTAGCGGGAGGGTTGGGAGATACGCAGTATTTT.

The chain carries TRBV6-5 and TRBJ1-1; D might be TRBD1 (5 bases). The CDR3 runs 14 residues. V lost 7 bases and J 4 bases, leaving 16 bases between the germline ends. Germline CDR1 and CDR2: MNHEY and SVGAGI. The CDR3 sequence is CASIKRGLSTEAFF. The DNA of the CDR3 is TGTGCCAGCATCAAAAGGGGTCTCTCCACTGAAGCTTTCTTT.

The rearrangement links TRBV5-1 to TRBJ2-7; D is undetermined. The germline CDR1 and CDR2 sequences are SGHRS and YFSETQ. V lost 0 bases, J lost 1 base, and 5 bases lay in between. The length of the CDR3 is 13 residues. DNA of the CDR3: TGCGCCAGCAGCTTGGTTCTTTCCTACGAGCAGTACTTC. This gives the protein CASSLVLSYEQYF.

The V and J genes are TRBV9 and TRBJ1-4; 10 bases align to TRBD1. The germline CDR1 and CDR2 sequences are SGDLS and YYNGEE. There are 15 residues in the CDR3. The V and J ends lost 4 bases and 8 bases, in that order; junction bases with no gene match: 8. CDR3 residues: CASSTLGQGEEKLFF. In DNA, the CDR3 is TGTGCCAGCAGCACATTAGGACAGGGGGAAGAAAAACTGTTTTTT.

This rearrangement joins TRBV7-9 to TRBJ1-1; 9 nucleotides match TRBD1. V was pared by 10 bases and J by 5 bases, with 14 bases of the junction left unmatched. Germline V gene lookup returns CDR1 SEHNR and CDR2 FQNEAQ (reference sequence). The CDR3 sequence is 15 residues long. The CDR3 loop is CAITPRGTGTTEAFF. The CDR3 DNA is TGTGCCATCACCCCCCGGGGGACAGGGACGACTGAAGCTTTCTTT.

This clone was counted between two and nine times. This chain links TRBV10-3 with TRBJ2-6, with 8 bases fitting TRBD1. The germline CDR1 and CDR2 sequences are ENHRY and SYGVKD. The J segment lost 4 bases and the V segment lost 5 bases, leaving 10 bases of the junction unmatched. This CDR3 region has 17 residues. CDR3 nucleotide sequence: TGTGCCATCAGTAGAACACAGGGGGTATCCGGGGCCAACGTCCTGACTTTC. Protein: CAISRTQGVSGANVLTF.

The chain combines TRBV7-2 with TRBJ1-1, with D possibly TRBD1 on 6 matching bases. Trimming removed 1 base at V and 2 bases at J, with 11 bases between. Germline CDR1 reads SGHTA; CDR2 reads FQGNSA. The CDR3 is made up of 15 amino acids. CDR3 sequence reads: CASSLEVRGNTEAFF. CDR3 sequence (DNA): TGTGCCAGCAGCTTAGAAGTCAGGGGAAACACTGAAGCTTTCTTT.